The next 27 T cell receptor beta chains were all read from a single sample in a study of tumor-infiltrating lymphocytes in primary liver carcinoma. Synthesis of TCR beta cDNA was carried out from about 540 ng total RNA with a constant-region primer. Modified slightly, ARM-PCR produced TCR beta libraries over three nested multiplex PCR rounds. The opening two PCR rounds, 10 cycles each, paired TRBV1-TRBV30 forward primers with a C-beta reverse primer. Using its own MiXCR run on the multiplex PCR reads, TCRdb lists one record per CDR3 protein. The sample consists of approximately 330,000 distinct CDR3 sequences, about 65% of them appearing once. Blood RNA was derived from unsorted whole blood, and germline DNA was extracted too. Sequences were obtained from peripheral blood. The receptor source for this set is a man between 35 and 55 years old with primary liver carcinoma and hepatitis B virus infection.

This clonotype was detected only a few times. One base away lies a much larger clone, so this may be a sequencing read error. The CDR3 loop is CSAAGANTDTQYF. CDR3 coding DNA: TGCAGCGCCGCCGGGGCTAACACAGATACGCAGTATTTT. This chain uses TRBV29-1 with TRBJ2-3; D might be TRBD1 or TRBD2, each matching 5 bases. The CDR3 is made up of 13 amino acids. Trimming stripped 7 bases from V and 2 bases from J, with 13 bases between. Germline values: CDR1 SQVTM, CDR2 ANQGSEA.

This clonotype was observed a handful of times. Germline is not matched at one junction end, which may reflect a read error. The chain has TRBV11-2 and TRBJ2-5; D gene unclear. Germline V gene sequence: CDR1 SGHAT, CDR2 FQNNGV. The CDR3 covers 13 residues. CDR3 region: CASSLVLQETQYF. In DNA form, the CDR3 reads TGTGCCAGCAGTTTAGTCCTCCAAGAGACCCAGTACTTC.

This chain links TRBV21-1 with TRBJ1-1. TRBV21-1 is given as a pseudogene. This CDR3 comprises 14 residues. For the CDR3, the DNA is TGTGCCAGCAGCAAAGCGCCAGGGACCACTGAAGCTTTCTTT. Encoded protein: CASSKAPGTTEAFF.

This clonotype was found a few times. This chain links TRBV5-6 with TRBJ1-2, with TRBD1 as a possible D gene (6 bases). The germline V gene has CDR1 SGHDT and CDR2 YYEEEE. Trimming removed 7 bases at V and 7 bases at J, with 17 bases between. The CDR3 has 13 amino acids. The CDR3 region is CASVGTSVGGYTF. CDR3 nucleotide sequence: TGTGCCAGCGTCGGGACATCGGTCGGTGGCTACACCTTC. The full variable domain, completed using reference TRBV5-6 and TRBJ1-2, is DAGVTQSPTHLIKTRGQQVTLRCSPKSGHDTVSWYQQALGQGPQFIFQYYEEEERQRGNFPDRFSGHQFPNYSSELNVNALLLGDSALYLCASVGTSVGGYTFGSGTRLTVV.

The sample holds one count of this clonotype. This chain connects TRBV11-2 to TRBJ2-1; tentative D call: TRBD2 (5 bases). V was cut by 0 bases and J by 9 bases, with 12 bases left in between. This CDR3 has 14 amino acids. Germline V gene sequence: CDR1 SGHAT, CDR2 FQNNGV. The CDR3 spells CASSLDLDRGEQFF. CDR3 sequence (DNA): TGTGCCAGCAGCTTAGATCTGGACCGGGGTGAGCAGTTCTTC.

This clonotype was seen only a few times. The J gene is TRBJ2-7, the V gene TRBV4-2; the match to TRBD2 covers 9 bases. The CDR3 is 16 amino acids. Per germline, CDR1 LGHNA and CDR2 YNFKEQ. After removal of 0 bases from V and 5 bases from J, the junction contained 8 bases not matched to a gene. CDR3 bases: TGTGCCAGCAGCCAAGATCTGGGACTAGCTGCCAACGAGCAGTACTTC. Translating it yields CASSQDLGLAANEQYF.

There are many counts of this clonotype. Here the CDR3 reads CASSFSSGPAYEQYF. In DNA form, the CDR3 reads TGTGCCAGCAGCTTTTCCAGCGGCCCCGCCTACGAGCAGTACTTC. The chain joins TRBV11-2 to TRBJ2-7; TRBD2 is a possible D gene (5 bases). The germline V gene has CDR1 SGHAT and CDR2 FQNNGV. V was pared by 3 bases and J by 2 bases, with 14 bases between. CDR3 length: 15 residues.

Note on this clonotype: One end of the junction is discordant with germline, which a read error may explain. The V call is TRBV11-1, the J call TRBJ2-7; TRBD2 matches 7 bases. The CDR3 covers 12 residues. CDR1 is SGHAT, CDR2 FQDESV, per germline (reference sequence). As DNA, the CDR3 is TGTGCCAGCAGCCTCGGGGACTACGAGCGGTGCTTC. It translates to CASSLGDYERCF.

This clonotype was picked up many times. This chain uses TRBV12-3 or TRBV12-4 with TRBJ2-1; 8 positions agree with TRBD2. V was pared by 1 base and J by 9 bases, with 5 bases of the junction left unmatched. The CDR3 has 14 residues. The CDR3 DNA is TGTGCCAGCAGTTTAGTGACGCGGGGGGTTGAGCAGTTCTTC. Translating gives CASSLVTRGVEQFF.

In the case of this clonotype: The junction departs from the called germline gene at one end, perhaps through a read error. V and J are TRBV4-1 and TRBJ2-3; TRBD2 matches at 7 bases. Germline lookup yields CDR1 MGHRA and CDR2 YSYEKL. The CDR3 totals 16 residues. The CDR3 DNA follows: TGCGCCAGCAGCGAGCTAACGGGAGGTTCAGCAGATATGCAGTATTTT. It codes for CASSELTGGSADMQYF.

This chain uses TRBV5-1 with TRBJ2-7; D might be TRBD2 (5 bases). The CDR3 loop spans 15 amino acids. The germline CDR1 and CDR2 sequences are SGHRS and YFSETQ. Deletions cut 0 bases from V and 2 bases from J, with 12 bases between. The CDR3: CASSLGTGKTYEQYF. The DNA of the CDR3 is TGCGCCAGCAGCTTGGGGACGGGAAAAACCTACGAGCAGTACTTC.

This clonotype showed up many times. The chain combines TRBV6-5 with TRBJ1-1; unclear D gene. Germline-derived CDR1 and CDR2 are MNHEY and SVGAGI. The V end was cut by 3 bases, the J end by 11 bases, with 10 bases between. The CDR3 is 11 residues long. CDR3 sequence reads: CASSYLALAFF. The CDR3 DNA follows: TGTGCCAGCAGTTATTTGGCTTTGGCTTTCTTT.

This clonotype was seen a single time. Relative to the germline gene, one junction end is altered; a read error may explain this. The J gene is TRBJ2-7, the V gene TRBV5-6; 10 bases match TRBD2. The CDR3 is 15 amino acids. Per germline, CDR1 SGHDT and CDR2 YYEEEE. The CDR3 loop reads CASSLFLAGVYDQYF. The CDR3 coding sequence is TGTGCCAGCAGCTTGTTTCTAGCGGGAGTTTACGATCAGTACTTC. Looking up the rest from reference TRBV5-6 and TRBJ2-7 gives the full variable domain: DAGVTQSPTHLIKTRGQQVTLRCSPKSGHDTVSWYQQALGQGPQFIFQYYEEEERQRGNFPDRFSGHQFPNYSSELNVNALLLGDSALYLCASSLFLAGVYDQYFGPGTRLTVT.

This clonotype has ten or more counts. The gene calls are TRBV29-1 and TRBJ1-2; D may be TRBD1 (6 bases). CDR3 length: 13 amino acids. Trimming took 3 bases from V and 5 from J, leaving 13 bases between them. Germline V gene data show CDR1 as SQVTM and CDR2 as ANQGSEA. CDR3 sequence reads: CSVEAQGTYGYTF. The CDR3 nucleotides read TGCAGCGTTGAGGCGCAGGGGACGTATGGCTACACCTTC.

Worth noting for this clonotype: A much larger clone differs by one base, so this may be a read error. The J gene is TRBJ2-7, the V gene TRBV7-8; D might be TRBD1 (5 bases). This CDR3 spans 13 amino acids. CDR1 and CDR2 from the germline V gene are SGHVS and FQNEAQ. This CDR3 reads CACRLQDLDEQYF. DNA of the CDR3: TGTGCCTGCAGGCTACAGGACCTCGACGAGCAGTACTTC.

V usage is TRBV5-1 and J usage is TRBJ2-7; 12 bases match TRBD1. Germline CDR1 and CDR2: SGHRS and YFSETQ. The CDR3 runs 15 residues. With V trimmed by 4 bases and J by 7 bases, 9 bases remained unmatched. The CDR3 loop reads CASSDRDRGRLEQYF. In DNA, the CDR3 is TGCGCCAGCAGCGACCGGGACAGGGGGCGATTAGAGCAGTACTTC.

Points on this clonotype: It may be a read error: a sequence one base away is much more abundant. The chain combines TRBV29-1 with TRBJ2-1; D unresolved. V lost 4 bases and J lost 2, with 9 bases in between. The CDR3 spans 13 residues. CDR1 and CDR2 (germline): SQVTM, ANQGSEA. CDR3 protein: CSVALPPYNEQFF. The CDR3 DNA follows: TGCAGCGTTGCTCTACCACCCTACAATGAGCAGTTCTTC.

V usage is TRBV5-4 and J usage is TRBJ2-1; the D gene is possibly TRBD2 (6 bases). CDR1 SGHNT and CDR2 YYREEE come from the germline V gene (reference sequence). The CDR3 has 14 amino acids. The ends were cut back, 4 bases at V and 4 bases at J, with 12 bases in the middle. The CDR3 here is CASSPSSVYNEQFF. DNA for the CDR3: TGTGCCAGCAGCCCTTCTAGCGTTTACAATGAGCAGTTCTTC.

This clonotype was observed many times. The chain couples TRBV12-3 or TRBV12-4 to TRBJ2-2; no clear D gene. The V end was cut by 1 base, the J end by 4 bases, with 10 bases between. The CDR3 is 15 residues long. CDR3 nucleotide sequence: TGTGCCAGCAGTTTAGGGACCTCGGGCACCGGGGAGCTGTTTTTT. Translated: CASSLGTSGTGELFF.

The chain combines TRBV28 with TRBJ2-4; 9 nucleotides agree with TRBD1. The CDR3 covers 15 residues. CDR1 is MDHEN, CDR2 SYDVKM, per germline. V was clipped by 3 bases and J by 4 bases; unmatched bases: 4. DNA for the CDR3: TGTGCCAGCAGTTTTTGGGACAGGGCTAAAAACATTCAGTACTTC. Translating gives CASSFWDRAKNIQYF.

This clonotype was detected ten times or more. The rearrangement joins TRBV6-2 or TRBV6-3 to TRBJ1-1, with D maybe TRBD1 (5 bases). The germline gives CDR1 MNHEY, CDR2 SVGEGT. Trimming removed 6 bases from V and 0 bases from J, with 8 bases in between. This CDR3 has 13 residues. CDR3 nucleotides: TGTGCCAGCAGGGGGGAAATGAACACTGAAGCTTTCTTT. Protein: CASRGEMNTEAFF.

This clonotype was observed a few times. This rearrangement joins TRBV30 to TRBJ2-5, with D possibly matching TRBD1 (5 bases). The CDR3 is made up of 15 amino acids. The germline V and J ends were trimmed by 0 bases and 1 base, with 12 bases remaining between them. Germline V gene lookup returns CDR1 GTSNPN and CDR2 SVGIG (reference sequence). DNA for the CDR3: TGTGCCTGGAGTGTACCCCAGGGCCCCCAAGAGACCCAGTACTTC. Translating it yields CAWSVPQGPQETQYF.

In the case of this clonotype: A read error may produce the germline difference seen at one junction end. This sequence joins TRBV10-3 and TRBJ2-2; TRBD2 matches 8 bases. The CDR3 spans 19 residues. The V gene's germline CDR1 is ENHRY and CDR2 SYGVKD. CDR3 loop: CASTGTSGTALLNTRELFF. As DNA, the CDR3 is TGTGCCAGCACGGGAACTAGCGGTACCGCCCTTTTAAACACCAGGGAGCTGTTTTTT.

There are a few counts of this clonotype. The CDR3 loop is CASSETGGFTGELFF. CDR3 in DNA: TGTGCCAGCAGTGAAACAGGGGGTTTCACCGGGGAGCTGTTTTTT. V usage is TRBV2 and J usage is TRBJ2-2; 8 bases agree with TRBD1. The junction had 3 bases not matched to a gene; V was cut back by 2 bases and J by 4 bases. The CDR3 has 15 amino acids. The germline V gene has CDR1 SNHLY and CDR2 FYNNEI.

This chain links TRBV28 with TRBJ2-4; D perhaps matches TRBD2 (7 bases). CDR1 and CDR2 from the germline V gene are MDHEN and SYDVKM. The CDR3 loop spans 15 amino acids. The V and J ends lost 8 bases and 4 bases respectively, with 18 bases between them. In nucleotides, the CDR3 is TGTGCCAGCGGACGCAGGGGAGGGATGAAAAACATTCAGTACTTC. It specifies CASGRRGGMKNIQYF.

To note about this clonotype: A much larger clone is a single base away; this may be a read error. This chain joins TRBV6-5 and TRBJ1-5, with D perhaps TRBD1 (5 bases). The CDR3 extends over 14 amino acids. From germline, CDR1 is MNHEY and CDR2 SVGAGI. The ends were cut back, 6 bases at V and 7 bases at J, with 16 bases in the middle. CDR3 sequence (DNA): TGTGCCAGCAGCCGGGGCGTGACAGAGCAGCCCCAGCATTTT. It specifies CASSRGVTEQPQHF.

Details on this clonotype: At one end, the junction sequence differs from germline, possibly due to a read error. DNA of the CDR3: TGTGCCAGTAGAACAGGAAGCTCCTACGTGCAGTACTTC. It encodes CASRTGSSYVQYF. This chain links TRBV6-2 or TRBV6-3 with TRBJ2-7; D may be TRBD1 (5 bases). This CDR3 comprises 13 residues. CDR1 is MNHEY and CDR2 is SVGEGT in the germline V gene.